The next 22 T cell receptor beta chains were all read from a single sample in a study of lymphopenia after photon versus proton radiotherapy. Here immunoSEQ multiplex PCR was the method, and the copy in TCRdb shows in-frame clones only, minus some. The table shows approximately 21,000 clones, with less than 85% occurring only once. The sample consisted of peripheral blood, taken from a patient treated with photon-based radiotherapy. The receptors stem from a man between 60 and 75 years old with pancreatic cancer.

This chain's CDR3 is CASSLAIDRPNYGYTF. The CDR3 DNA follows: TGTGCCAGCAGCTTAGCAATAGACAGACCTAACTATGGCTACACCTTC. The chain carries TRBV7-2 and TRBJ1-2; D might be TRBD1 (5 bases). The CDR3 runs to 16 residues. The ends were cut back, 0 bases at V and 0 bases at J, with 11 bases in the middle. CDR1 SGHTA and CDR2 FQGNSA come from the germline V gene.

This clone was seen a single time. The chain combines TRBV5-1 with TRBJ2-5; the D is unclear. In germline, CDR1 is SGHRS, CDR2 YFSETQ. The CDR3 has 13 amino acids. Trimming removed 2 bases from V and 4 bases from J, with 9 bases in between. CDR3 in DNA: TGCGCCAGCAGCTTAAGGACCAGAGAGACCCAGTACTTC. Its translation is CASSLRTRETQYF.

The chain is built from TRBV5-1 and TRBJ1-1, with unresolved D. The germline CDR1 and CDR2 sequences are SGHRS and YFSETQ. V lost 4 bases, J lost 5 bases, and 15 bases lay in between. The CDR3 spans 14 residues. Here the CDR3 reads CASSASFGQTEAFF. The CDR3 bases are TGCGCCAGCAGCGCAAGCTTTGGGCAAACTGAAGCTTTCTTT.

The chain joins TRBV11-2 to TRBJ2-3; 15 bases are a match to TRBD2. The CDR3 is 19 residues long. Germline values: CDR1 SGHAT, CDR2 FQNNGV. V trimming: 2 bases; J trimming: 2 bases; junction bases outside the gene matches: 8. The CDR3 nucleotides read TGTGCCAGCAGCTTAAGGATGGGGACTAGCGGGGGGCCCACAGATACGCAGTATTTT. Protein sequence: CASSLRMGTSGGPTDTQYF.

The V call is TRBV5-6, the J call TRBJ1-2; D gene uncertain. The CDR3 loop spans 14 amino acids. The V end lost 0 bases, the J end lost 8 bases, and 14 bases lay between the germline ends. Per the germline V gene, CDR1 is SGHDT and CDR2 is YYEEEE. The CDR3 DNA reads TGTGCCAGCAGCTTGGATGTAAGCCTGCTGGGCTACACCTTC. This codes for CASSLDVSLLGYTF.

This chain links TRBV6-1 with TRBJ2-7; no clear D. Trimming removed 7 bases at V and 6 bases at J, with 16 bases between. This CDR3 has 13 amino acids. Germline CDR1 reads MNHNS; CDR2 reads SASEGT. CDR3 nucleotide sequence: TGTGCCAGCACCCCCAGCATCGTGGGCGAGCAGTACTTC. Protein: CASTPSIVGEQYF.

The rearrangement joins TRBV5-6 to TRBJ1-3, with 8 nucleotides matching TRBD1. The CDR3 is made up of 16 amino acids. Germline assignment: CDR1 SGHDT and CDR2 YYEEEE. Trimming removed 3 bases from V and 1 base from J; junction bases left unmatched: 6. CDR3 coding DNA: TGTGCCAGCAGCTGGGGGACAGGTGAATCTGGAAACACCATATATTTT. Translation gives CASSWGTGESGNTIYF.

J is TRBJ1-4 and V is TRBV15; D remains ambiguous. V shed 3 bases and J shed 5 bases, with 7 bases lying between them. Germline-derived CDR1 and CDR2 are LNHNV and YYDKDF (reference sequence). This CDR3 spans 13 amino acids. The CDR3 DNA is TGTGCCACCAGCAGCGGAGGGAATGAAAAACTGTTTTTT. It yields the protein CATSSGGNEKLFF.

On this clone itself: The same CDR3 also results from other DNA sequences found in this sample. This chain joins TRBV11-3 and TRBJ1-5; D remains unclear. Germline assignment: CDR1 SGHNT and CDR2 YENEEA. With 5 bases removed from V and 0 bases from J, the gap between germline ends came to 8 bases. The CDR3 spans 14 residues. The CDR3 coding sequence is TGTGCCAGCAGCCCGAATTATAGCAATCAGCCCCAGCATTTT. Its translation: CASSPNYSNQPQHF.

The genes are TRBV5-1 and TRBJ1-6; TRBD1 matches 8 bases. CDR1 and CDR2 from the germline V gene are SGHRS and YFSETQ. V dropped 4 bases and J dropped 9; count of bases not matched to a gene: 6. This CDR3 has 14 amino acids. The CDR3 here is CASSRTGPGSPLHF. The CDR3 region has the DNA TGCGCCAGCAGCAGGACAGGGCCGGGTTCACCCCTCCACTTT.

V gene TRBV11-2 combines with J gene TRBJ1-1, with TRBD1 matching 7 bases. V trimming: 4 bases; J trimming: 4 bases; junction bases outside the gene matches: 3. CDR3 length: 13 residues. Per the germline V gene, CDR1 is SGHAT and CDR2 is FQNNGV. The CDR3 is CASSWAGGTEAFF. The CDR3 DNA reads TGTGCCAGCAGCTGGGCAGGGGGCACTGAAGCTTTCTTT.

The chain uses TRBV11-2 and TRBJ1-4; 8 positions match TRBD1. Unmatched junction bases numbered 4, after V lost 6 bases and J lost 4 bases. The CDR3 is 14 amino acids. CDR1 and CDR2 (germline): SGHAT, FQNNGV. The CDR3 coding sequence is TGTGCCAGCAGTTGGACAGGGTTTAATGAAAAACTGTTTTTT. Protein sequence: CASSWTGFNEKLFF.

The chain combines TRBV14 with TRBJ2-5; tentative D call: TRBD1 (5 bases). Germline V CDR1 and CDR2: SGHDN, FVKESK. This CDR3 spans 13 amino acids. The V end lost 1 base, the J end lost 7 bases, and 10 bases lay between the germline ends. CDR3 residues: CASSQGGSGTQYF. In DNA, the CDR3 is TGTGCCAGCAGCCAAGGGGGCTCGGGGACCCAGTACTTC.

J is TRBJ2-7 and V is TRBV6-5; 8 bases line up with TRBD2. The length of the CDR3 is 14 residues. V shed 6 bases and J 3 bases; nucleotides not matched to a gene: 7. CDR1 is MNHEY and CDR2 is SVGAGI in the germline V gene. CDR3 sequence reads: CASRMGLGIYEQYF. In nucleotides, the CDR3 is TGTGCCAGCAGAATGGGACTAGGGATCTACGAGCAGTACTTC.

The CDR3: CASSEGGSRDTIYF. In DNA, the CDR3 is TGTGCCAGCAGTGAAGGCGGGAGTCGGGACACCATATATTTT. The rearrangement uses TRBV2 and TRBJ1-3, with D unclear. Per the germline V gene, CDR1 is SNHLY and CDR2 is FYNNEI. The CDR3 has 14 residues. Between the trimmed V and J ends, which lost 1 base and 8 bases, there was a span of 12 bases.

The chain uses TRBV4-1 and TRBJ2-1; 10 nucleotides align to TRBD2. CDR1 is MGHRA, CDR2 YSYEKL, per germline. The CDR3 sequence is 16 residues long. The V segment lost 5 bases and the J segment 8 bases; nucleotides outside the gene matches: 12. CDR3 sequence (DNA): TGCGCCAGCAGCTTAAGAGGGTCTAGCGGGGGATATGAGCAGTTCTTC. It is translated as CASSLRGSSGGYEQFF.

The chain links TRBV7-9 to TRBJ2-5; maybe TRBD1 (5 bases). This CDR3 has 15 residues. Germline-derived CDR1 and CDR2 are SEHNR and FQNEAQ (reference sequence). Trimming took 6 bases from V and 4 from J, leaving 18 bases between them. Here the CDR3 reads CASSRKTQGRETQYF. CDR3 DNA sequence: TGTGCCAGCAGTCGGAAAACTCAGGGTCGAGAGACCCAGTACTTC.

The chain combines TRBV4-2 with TRBJ1-2; the D is unclear. Between the trimmed V and J ends, which lost 0 bases and 3 bases, there was a span of 11 bases. CDR1 and CDR2 (germline): LGHNA, YNFKEQ. CDR3 length equals 15 residues. Here the CDR3 DNA reads TGTGCCAGCAGCCAAGAAATGGGAGATTACTATGGCTACACCTTC. Amino acids: CASSQEMGDYYGYTF.

In its sample, this clone was seen a few times. Here the CDR3 DNA reads TGTGCCAGCAGCCATACAGGGAGGCCTAACTATGGCTACACCTTC. Its protein product is CASSHTGRPNYGYTF. V gene TRBV7-9 combines with J gene TRBJ1-2, with TRBD1 as a possible D gene (6 bases). CDR1 is SEHNR and CDR2 is FQNEAQ in the germline V gene (reference sequence). V was trimmed by 5 bases and J by 0 bases, leaving 13 bases between them. The length of the CDR3 is 15 residues.

The chain carries TRBV5-1 and TRBJ1-6; D is perhaps TRBD1 (6 bases). CDR1 is SGHRS and CDR2 is YFSETQ in the germline V gene. The CDR3 runs to 15 residues. V was cut by 5 bases and J by 5 bases, with 14 bases left in between. The CDR3 loop is CASSSGQRNNSPLHF. Written as DNA, the CDR3 is TGCGCCAGCAGTTCCGGACAGCGGAATAATTCACCCCTCCACTTT.

The genes are TRBV29-1 and TRBJ2-3; 12 bases fit TRBD2. The germline V gene encodes CDR1 SQVTM and CDR2 ANQGSEA. CDR3 size: 14 residues. Trimming at V came to 4 bases and at J to 8 bases, leaving 7 bases not matched to a gene. CDR3 protein: CSVATSGGGGTQYF. The CDR3, as DNA: TGCAGCGTTGCGACTAGCGGGGGAGGAGGTACGCAGTATTTT.

The gene calls are TRBV5-4 and TRBJ2-1; the match to TRBD1 covers 9 bases. V lost 3 bases, J lost 7 bases, and 8 bases stayed unmatched. CDR1 is SGHNT, CDR2 YYREEE, per germline (reference sequence). The CDR3 is made up of 15 amino acids. The CDR3 region is CASSSSGTGYNEQFF. The CDR3 DNA is TGTGCCAGCAGCTCATCCGGGACAGGGTATAATGAGCAGTTCTTC.